The clone carrying this T cell receptor (beta chain) was counted between two and nine times. This specimen comes from a study of blood T cells in healthy people across ages. The CDR3 sequence is 13 residues long. Losses at the gene ends were 4 bases for V and 8 bases for J; bases not matched to a gene: 6. Germline-derived CDR1 and CDR2 are MNHNY and SVGAGI (reference sequence). The authors ran a second PCR of 7 to 11 cycles using a sample-barcoded 5' primer and a J-beta primer mix. MiXCR was run by TCRdb on the 5' RACE reads, yielding one entry per CDR3 protein. The table includes about 1.6 million distinct CDR3 sequences, 30% to 35% detected once.

The chain uses TRBV6-6 and TRBJ1-1; 8 bases map to TRBD1. This clonotype originated in a woman aged 30 to 39 in good health. Sequenced: blood. As DNA, the CDR3 is TGTGCCAGCAGTTCTCAGGGGACAGGCGAAGCTTTCTTT. Its translation: CASSSQGTGEAFF.